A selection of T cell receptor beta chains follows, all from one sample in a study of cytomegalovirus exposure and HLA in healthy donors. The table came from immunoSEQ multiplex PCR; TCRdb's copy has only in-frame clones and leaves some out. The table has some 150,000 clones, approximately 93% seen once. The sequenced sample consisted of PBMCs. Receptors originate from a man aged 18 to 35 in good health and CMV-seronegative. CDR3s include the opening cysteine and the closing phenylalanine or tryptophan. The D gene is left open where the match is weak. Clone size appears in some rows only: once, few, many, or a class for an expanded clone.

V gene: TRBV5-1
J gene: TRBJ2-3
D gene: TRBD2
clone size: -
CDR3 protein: CASSLGTGTSGGTDTQYF
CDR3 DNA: TGCGCCAGCAGCTTGGGGACCGGGACTAGCGGGGGCACAGATACGCAGTATTTT

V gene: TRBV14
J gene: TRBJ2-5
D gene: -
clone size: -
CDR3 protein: CASSPRAQETQYF
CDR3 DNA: TGTGCCAGCAGCCCGCGGGCCCAAGAGACCCAGTACTTC

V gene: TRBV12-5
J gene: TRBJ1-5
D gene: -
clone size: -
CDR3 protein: CASGLGERNQPQHF
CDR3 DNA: TGTGCTAGTGGTTTGGGGGAGCGAAATCAGCCCCAGCATTTT

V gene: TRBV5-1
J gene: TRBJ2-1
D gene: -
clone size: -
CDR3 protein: CASSLVASAYNEQFF
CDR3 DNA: TGCGCCAGCAGCTTGGTGGCTAGCGCCTACAATGAGCAGTTCTTC

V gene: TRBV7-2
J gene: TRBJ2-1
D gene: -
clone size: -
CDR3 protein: CASSLGTVNEQFF
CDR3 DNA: TGTGCCAGCAGCTTAGGAACGGTCAATGAGCAGTTCTTC

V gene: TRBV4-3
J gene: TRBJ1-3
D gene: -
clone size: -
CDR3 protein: CASSQDGGGEAGNTIYF
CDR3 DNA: TGCGCCAGCAGCCAAGATGGGGGAGGGGAGGCTGGAAACACCATATATTTT

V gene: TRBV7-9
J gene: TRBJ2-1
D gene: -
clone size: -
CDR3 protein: CASSFVDLEHSEQFF
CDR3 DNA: TGTGCCAGCAGCTTTGTGGACTTAGAGCATTCAGAGCAGTTCTTC

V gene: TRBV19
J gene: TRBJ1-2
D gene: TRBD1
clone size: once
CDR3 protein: CASSINLRQGTFNYGYTF
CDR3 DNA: TGTGCCAGTAGTATCAACTTACGACAGGGGACCTTTAACTATGGCTACACCTTC

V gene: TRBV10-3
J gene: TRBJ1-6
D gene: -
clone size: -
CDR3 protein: CAISEGLPGTPNSPLHF
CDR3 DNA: TGTGCCATCAGTGAGGGGCTGCCCGGGACTCCAAATTCACCCCTCCACTTT

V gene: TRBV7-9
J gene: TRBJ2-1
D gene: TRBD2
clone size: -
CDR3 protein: CASSWRAGGPGHEQFF
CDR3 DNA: TGTGCCAGCAGCTGGCGGGCGGGAGGGCCAGGCCATGAGCAGTTCTTC

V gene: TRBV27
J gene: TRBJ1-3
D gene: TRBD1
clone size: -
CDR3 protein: CASKRTGGSGNTIYF
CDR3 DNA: TGTGCCAGCAAACGGACAGGGGGCTCTGGAAACACCATATATTTT

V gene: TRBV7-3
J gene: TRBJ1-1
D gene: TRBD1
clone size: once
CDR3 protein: CASSSGQLMNTEAFF
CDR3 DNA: TGTGCCAGCAGCTCGGGACAGTTAATGAACACTGAAGCTTTCTTT

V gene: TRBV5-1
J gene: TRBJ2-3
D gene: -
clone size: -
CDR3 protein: CASSPPYQPPTSTDTQYF
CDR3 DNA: TGCGCCAGCAGCCCCCCATACCAACCTCCCACTAGCACAGATACGCAGTATTTT

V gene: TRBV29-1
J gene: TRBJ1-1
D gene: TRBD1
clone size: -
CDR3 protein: CSVGDRGPTEAFF
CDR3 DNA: TGCAGCGTTGGGGACAGGGGGCCCACTGAAGCTTTCTTT

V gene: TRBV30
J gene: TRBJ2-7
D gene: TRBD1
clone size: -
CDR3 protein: CAWTLGQLNYEQYF
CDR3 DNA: TGTGCCTGGACCCTGGGACAGTTAAACTACGAGCAGTACTTC

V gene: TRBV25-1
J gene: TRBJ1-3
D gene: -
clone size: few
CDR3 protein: CASSGPGSGNTIYF
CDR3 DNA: TGTGCCAGCAGTGGGCCAGGGTCCGGAAACACCATATATTTT

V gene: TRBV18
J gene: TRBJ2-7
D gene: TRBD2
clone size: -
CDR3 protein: CASSPRSGGALYEQYF
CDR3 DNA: TGTGCCAGCTCACCACGCAGCGGGGGGGCTTTATACGAGCAGTACTTC

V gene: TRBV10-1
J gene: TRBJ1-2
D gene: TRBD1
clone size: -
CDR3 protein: CASTPSGQGKYYGYTF
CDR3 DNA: TGCGCCAGCACCCCCTCCGGACAGGGTAAATACTATGGCTACACCTTC

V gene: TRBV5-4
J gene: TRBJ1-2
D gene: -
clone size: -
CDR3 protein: CASSRDTYGYTF
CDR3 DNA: TGTGCCAGCAGCAGGGACACGTATGGCTACACCTTC

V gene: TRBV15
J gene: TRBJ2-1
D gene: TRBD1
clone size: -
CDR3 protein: CATSTRTGGFNEQFF
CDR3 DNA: TGTGCCACCAGCACTAGAACAGGGGGTTTTAATGAGCAGTTCTTC

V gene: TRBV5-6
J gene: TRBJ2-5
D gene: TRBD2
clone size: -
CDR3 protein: CASSLLAGEETQYF
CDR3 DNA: TGTGCCAGCAGCTTGCTAGCGGGAGAGGAGACCCAGTACTTC

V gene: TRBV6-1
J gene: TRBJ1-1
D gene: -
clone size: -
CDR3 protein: CASSEDGTWGTEAFF
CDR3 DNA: TGTGCCAGCAGTGAAGACGGGACTTGGGGCACTGAAGCTTTCTTT

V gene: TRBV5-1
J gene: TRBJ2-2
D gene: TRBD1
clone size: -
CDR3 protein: CASSLAPGTGPTGELFF
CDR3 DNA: TGCGCCAGCAGCTTGGCCCCCGGGACAGGGCCCACCGGGGAGCTGTTTTTT

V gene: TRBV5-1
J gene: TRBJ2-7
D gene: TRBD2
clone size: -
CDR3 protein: CASSGRGTSGESSYEQYF
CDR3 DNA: TGCGCCAGCAGCGGACGGGGGACTAGCGGGGAGAGCTCCTACGAGCAGTACTTC

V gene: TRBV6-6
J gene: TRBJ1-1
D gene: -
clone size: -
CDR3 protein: CASSPSGGWNTEAFF
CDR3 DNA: TGTGCCAGCAGTCCCAGTGGGGGCTGGAACACTGAAGCTTTCTTT

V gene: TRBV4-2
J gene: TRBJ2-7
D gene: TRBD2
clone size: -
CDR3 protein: CASSHGTSGSYEQYF
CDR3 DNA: TGTGCCAGCAGCCATGGGACTAGCGGCTCCTACGAGCAGTACTTC

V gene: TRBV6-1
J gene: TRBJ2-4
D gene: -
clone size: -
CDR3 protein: CASSFGNIQYF
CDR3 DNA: TGTGCCAGCTCGTTCGGAAACATTCAGTACTTC

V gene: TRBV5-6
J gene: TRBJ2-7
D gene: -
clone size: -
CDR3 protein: CASSLGRRYEQYF
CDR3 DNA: TGTGCCAGCAGCTTGGGGAGACGCTACGAGCAGTACTTC

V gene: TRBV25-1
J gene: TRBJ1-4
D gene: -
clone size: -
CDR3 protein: CASSSPGGARGKLFF
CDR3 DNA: TGTGCCAGCAGTTCTCCGGGGGGGGCGAGGGGAAAACTGTTTTTT

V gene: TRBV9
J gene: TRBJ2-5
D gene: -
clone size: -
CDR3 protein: CASSVVGGFQETQYF
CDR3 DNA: TGTGCCAGCAGCGTAGTAGGGGGATTTCAAGAGACCCAGTACTTC

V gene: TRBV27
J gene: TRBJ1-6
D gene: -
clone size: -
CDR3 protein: CASSLMLGRGGSPLHF
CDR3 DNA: TGTGCCAGCAGTTTGATGCTTGGGAGGGGAGGTTCACCCCTCCACTTT

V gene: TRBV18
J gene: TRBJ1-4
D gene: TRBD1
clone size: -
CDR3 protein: CASSRTGTNEKLFF
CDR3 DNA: TGTGCCAGCTCAAGGACAGGGACTAATGAAAAACTGTTTTTT

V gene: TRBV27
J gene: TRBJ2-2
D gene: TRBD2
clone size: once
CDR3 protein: CASSLFNPGLLPNTGELFF
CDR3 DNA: TGTGCCAGCAGTTTATTCAATCCGGGACTACTCCCGAACACCGGGGAGCTGTTTTTT

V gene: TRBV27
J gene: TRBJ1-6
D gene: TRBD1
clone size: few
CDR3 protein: CASRTGEYNSPLHF
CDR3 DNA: TGTGCCAGCAGAACAGGGGAGTATAATTCACCCCTCCACTTT

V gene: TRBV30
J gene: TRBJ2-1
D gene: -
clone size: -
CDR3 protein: CAWTRRGEQFF
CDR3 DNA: TGTGCCTGGACCCGGAGAGGGGAGCAGTTCTTC

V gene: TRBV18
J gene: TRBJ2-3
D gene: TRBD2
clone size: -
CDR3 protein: CASSPPPLAGQRDTQYF
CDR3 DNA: TGTGCCAGCTCACCACCGCCACTAGCGGGACAGAGGGATACGCAGTATTTT

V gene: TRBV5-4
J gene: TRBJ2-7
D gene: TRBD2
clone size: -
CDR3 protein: CASRRAGGTFEQYF
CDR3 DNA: TGTGCCAGCAGAAGGGCGGGGGGGACGTTCGAGCAGTACTTC

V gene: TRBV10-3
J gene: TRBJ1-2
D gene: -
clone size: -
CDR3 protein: CAISESGPAGANYGYTF
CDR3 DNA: TGTGCCATCAGTGAGTCAGGCCCGGCGGGAGCTAACTATGGCTACACCTTC

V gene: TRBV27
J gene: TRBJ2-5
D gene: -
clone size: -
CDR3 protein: CASSLSVAFQETQYF
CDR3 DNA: TGTGCCAGCAGTTTATCCGTTGCGTTCCAAGAGACCCAGTACTTC

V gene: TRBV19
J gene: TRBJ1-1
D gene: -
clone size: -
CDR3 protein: CASSQAGNTEAFF
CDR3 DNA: TGTGCCAGTAGCCAAGCAGGGAACACTGAAGCTTTCTTT

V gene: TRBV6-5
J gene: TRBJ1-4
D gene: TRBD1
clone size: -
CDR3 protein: CASSYVGTGNEKLFF
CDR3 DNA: TGTGCCAGCAGTTACGTCGGGACAGGGAATGAAAAACTGTTTTTT

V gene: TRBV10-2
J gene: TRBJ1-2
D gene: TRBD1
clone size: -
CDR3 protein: CASSPGTGGNYGYTF
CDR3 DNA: TGCGCCAGCAGCCCTGGGACAGGGGGCAACTATGGCTACACCTTC

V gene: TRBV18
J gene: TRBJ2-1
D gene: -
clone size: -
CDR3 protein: CASSTMDRSFLNEQFF
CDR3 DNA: TGTGCCAGCTCAACAATGGACAGATCATTCCTCAATGAGCAGTTCTTC

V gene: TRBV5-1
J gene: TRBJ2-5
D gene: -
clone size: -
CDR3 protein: CASSWTARRQETQYF
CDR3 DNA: TGCGCCAGCAGCTGGACAGCCAGGAGGCAAGAGACCCAGTACTTC

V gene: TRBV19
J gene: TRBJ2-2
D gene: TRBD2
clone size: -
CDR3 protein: CASSIYSGGKNTGELFF
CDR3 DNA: TGTGCCAGTAGTATCTATAGCGGGGGGAAGAACACCGGGGAGCTGTTTTTT

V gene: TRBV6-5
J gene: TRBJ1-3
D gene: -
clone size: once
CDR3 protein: CASSSSGEGNTIYF
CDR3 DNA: TGTGCCAGCAGTTCGTCTGGGGAGGGAAACACCATATATTTT

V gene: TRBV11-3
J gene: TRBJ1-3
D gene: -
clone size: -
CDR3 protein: CASSPKGKYSGNTIYF
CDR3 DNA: TGTGCCAGCAGCCCCAAGGGGAAGTACTCTGGAAACACCATATATTTT

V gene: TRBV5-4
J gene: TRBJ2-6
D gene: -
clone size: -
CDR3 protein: CASSLARSGANVLTF
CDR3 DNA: TGTGCCAGCAGCTTGGCCCGCTCTGGGGCCAACGTCCTGACTTTC

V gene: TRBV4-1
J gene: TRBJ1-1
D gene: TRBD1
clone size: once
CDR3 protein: CASSQVQGYRPLAFF
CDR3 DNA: TGCGCCAGCAGCCAAGTACAGGGGTATCGACCCTTGGCTTTCTTT

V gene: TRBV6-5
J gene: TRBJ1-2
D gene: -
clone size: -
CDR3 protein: CASSGHLSNYGYTF
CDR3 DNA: TGTGCCAGCAGCGGACATCTTTCTAACTATGGCTACACCTTC

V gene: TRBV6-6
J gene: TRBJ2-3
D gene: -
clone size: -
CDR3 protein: CASSYSTSRDTQYF
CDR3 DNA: TGTGCCAGCAGTTACTCGACCTCGCGGGATACGCAGTATTTT

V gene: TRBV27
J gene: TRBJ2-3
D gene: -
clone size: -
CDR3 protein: CASSLFLRAGRPDTQYF
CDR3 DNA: TGTGCCAGCAGTTTATTTCTTAGGGCAGGGAGGCCAGATACGCAGTATTTT

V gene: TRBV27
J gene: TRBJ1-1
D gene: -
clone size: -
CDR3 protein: CASSLNRGYTEAFF
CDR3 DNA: TGTGCCAGCAGTTTAAATAGGGGTTATACTGAAGCTTTCTTT

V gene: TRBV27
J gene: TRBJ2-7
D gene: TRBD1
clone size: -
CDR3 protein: CASRQSTGGSYEQYF
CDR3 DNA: TGTGCCAGCAGGCAATCGACAGGGGGATCCTACGAGCAGTACTTC

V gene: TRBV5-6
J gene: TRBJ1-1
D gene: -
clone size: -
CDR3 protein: CASSLFRRDTEAFF
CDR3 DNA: TGTGCCAGCAGCTTGTTTCGGAGGGACACTGAAGCTTTCTTT

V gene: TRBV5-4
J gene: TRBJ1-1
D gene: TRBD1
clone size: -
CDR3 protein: CASSVGDRDTEAFF
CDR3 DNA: TGTGCCAGCAGCGTGGGGGACAGGGACACTGAAGCTTTCTTT

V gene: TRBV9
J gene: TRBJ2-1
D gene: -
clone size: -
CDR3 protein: CASRSGSRTAQQFF
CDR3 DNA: TGTGCCAGCAGGTCTGGGTCCCGGACAGCTCAACAGTTCTTC

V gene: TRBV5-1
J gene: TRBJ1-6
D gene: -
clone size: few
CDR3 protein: CASSSLNSPLHF
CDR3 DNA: TGCGCCAGCAGCTCCCTAAATTCACCCCTCCACTTT

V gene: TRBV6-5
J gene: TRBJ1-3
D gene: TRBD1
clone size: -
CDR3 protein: CASSRQGLPGNTIYF
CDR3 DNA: TGTGCCAGCAGTCGACAGGGGCTCCCTGGAAACACCATATATTTT

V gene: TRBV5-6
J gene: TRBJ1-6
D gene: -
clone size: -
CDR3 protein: CASSPGVRAKYNSPLHF
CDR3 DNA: TGTGCCAGCAGCCCGGGGGTGAGGGCCAAATATAATTCACCCCTCCACTTT